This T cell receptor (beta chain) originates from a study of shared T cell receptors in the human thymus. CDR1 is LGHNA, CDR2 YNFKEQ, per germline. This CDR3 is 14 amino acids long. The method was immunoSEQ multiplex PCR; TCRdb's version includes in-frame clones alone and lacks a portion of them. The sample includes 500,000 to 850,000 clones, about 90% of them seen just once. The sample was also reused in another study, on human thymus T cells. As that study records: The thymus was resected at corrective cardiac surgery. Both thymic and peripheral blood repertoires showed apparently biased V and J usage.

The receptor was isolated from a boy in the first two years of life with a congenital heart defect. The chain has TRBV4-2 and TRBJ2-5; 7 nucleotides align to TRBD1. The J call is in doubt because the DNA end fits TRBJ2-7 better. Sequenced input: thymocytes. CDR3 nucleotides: TGTGCCAGCAGCCCAGGGACAGATTCCTACGAGCAGTACTTC. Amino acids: CASSPGTDSYEQYF.